The 20 T cell receptor beta chains presented below share a single source sample, sequenced in a study of Ad26.COV2.S vaccination and SARS-CoV-2 variants. The method was immunoSEQ multiplex PCR; TCRdb's version includes in-frame clones alone and lacks a portion of them. The sample has some 420,000 clones, around 89% seen once. Treatment defined: about 20 received Ad26.COV2.S at low or high dose, single or two shots; several received placebo; per-sample allocation not given. Repertoires come from day 63 after the first vaccine or placebo injection. The input for sequencing was peripheral blood, taken in a trial of Ad26.COV2.S vaccine versus placebo. These receptors originate from a person between 18 and 65 years old who received the Ad26.COV2.S COVID-19 vaccine or a placebo.

The CDR3: CATLEGQTIIKGPGNTIYF. CDR3 bases: TGTGCCACCTTAGAGGGACAGACTATAATAAAGGGACCTGGAAACACCATATATTTT. This rearrangement joins TRBV28 to TRBJ1-3, with TRBD1 identical over 7 bases. V trimming: 10 bases; J trimming: 2 bases; junction bases outside the gene matches: 23. The CDR3 runs to 19 residues. Germline assignment: CDR1 MDHEN and CDR2 SYDVKM.

This chain connects TRBV24-1 to TRBJ2-3; a possible D gene is TRBD2 (6 bases). The CDR3 has 15 amino acids. Germline V gives CDR1 KGHDR, CDR2 SFDVKD. V lost 7 bases and J lost 0, with 13 bases in between. CDR3 in amino acids: CATSRRESSTDTQYF. CDR3 nucleotides: TGTGCCACCAGCCGACGGGAGTCTAGCACAGATACGCAGTATTTT.

The chain has TRBV11-3 and TRBJ2-1; D is possibly TRBD2 (7 bases). Germline V gene sequence: CDR1 SGHNT, CDR2 YENEEA. V lost 3 bases, J lost 5 bases, and 14 bases lay in between. The CDR3 spans 15 residues. For the CDR3, the DNA is TGTGCCAGCAGCTTGGGGGGGGCCTCAAACAATGAGCAGTTCTTC. Encoded protein: CASSLGGASNNEQFF.

J is TRBJ2-7 and V is TRBV6-5; D might be TRBD2 (6 bases). In germline, CDR1 is MNHEY, CDR2 SVGAGI. This CDR3 spans 14 amino acids. The V gene lost 5 bases and the J gene lost 6 bases, with 17 bases spanning the gap. The CDR3, as DNA: TGTGCCAGCAGTCGTCCCGGGGGTACTGGCGAGCAGTACTTC. It is translated as CASSRPGGTGEQYF.

This clone was counted a few times. The chain uses TRBV30 and TRBJ1-2; possibly TRBD1 for D (5 bases). Trimming cost V 3 bases and J 4 bases, with 18 bases left between them. The germline CDR1 and CDR2 sequences are GTSNPN and SVGIG (reference sequence). The CDR3 runs to 15 residues. The chain's CDR3 is CAWSPGTNSVYGYTF. CDR3 DNA sequence: TGTGCCTGGAGCCCCGGGACCAACTCCGTCTATGGCTACACCTTC.

Concerning this clone itself: Because the CDR3 is missing its conserved closing phenylalanine or tryptophan, this is likely a read error. The limits of the CDR3 on the DNA are not certain, so only TCRdb's listed CDR3 is given. The J gene is TRBJ1-1, the V gene TRBV4-1; whether TRBD1, the table's D call, matches the DNA was not checked. Per germline, CDR1 MGHRA and CDR2 YSYEKL. Both ends counted, the CDR3 spans 16 residues. The CDR3 is CASSPKWTAGTGDDQG.

Here the CDR3 reads CASIWTSGVFEQFF. Written as DNA, the CDR3 is TGTGCCAGCATTTGGACTAGCGGGGTCTTTGAGCAGTTCTTC. This sequence joins TRBV6-5 and TRBJ2-1, with 12 bases fitting TRBD2. The CDR3 spans 14 residues. Per germline, CDR1 MNHEY and CDR2 SVGAGI. V shed 7 bases, J shed 9 bases, and the junction held 7 bases outside the gene matches.

The rearrangement joins TRBV6-2 or TRBV6-3 to TRBJ2-5, with 11 nucleotides matching TRBD2. CDR3 length equals 14 residues. V dropped 6 bases and J dropped 4; count of bases not matched to a gene: 4. The germline gives CDR1 MNHEY, CDR2 SVGEGT. The CDR3 region has the DNA TGTGCCAGCAGCCATAGCGGGGGGGCAGAGACCCAGTACTTC. Its protein product is CASSHSGGAETQYF.

The CDR3 DNA follows: TGTGCCAGCAGTCGAACCGGGACAGGGGGCGAGCAGTACTTC. The encoded protein is CASSRTGTGGEQYF. The chain uses TRBV28 and TRBJ2-7; 11 nucleotides match TRBD1. This CDR3 contains 14 residues. The ends lost 5 bases at V and 6 bases at J; junction bases unmatched: 6. CDR1 is MDHEN and CDR2 is SYDVKM in the germline V gene.

With respect to this clone: At one end, the junction sequence differs from germline, possibly due to a read error. The CDR3 reads CASSFGRASNNEQFF. For the CDR3, the DNA is TGTGCTAGCAGCTTCGGCAGGGCGAGTAACAATGAGCAGTTCTTC. The gene calls are TRBV7-7 and TRBJ2-1, with a possible D match to TRBD1 (5 bases). The CDR3 covers 15 residues. The germline gives CDR1 SSHAT, CDR2 FNYEAQ (reference sequence).

With regard to this clone: Other DNA sequences in the sample encode the same CDR3. This CDR3 is CASSLDRGNQPQHF. The CDR3 nucleotides read TGTGCCAGCAGCTTGGACAGGGGAAATCAGCCCCAGCATTTT. This chain connects TRBV7-2 to TRBJ1-5, with 9 bases lining up with TRBD1. After removal of 3 bases from V and 4 bases from J, the junction contained 1 base not matched to a gene. The CDR3 consists of 14 residues. Germline V gives CDR1 SGHTA, CDR2 FQGNSA.

Note on this clone: Different DNA sequences within this sample yield the same CDR3. CDR3: CASSIGGRWETQYF. DNA of the CDR3: TGTGCCAGTAGTATAGGGGGGAGGTGGGAGACCCAGTACTTC. V gene TRBV19 combines with J gene TRBJ2-5; possible D gene TRBD2, 6 bases. V was trimmed by 1 base and J by 5 bases, leaving 11 bases between them. The CDR3 extends over 14 amino acids. Germline V gene lookup returns CDR1 LNHDA and CDR2 SQIVND (reference sequence).

The genes are TRBV2 and TRBJ1-2, with TRBD1 identical over 7 bases. V lost 1 base to trimming and J lost 7 bases; unmatched junction nucleotides: 9. Looked up from germline, CDR1 is SNHLY and CDR2 is FYNNEI. The CDR3 is 15 residues long. Written as DNA, the CDR3 is TGTGCCAGCAGTGAAGGCCGAGGGGGCGGTACTGGCTACACCTTC. Protein product: CASSEGRGGGTGYTF.

The chain has TRBV12-3 or TRBV12-4 and TRBJ1-2; 10 bases align to TRBD1. J lost 7 bases, V lost 5 bases, and 4 bases had no gene match. This CDR3 contains 13 residues. The chain's CDR3 is CASSPRQGAGYTF. Here the CDR3 DNA reads TGTGCCAGCAGTCCCCGACAGGGGGCTGGCTACACCTTC.

V gene TRBV10-3 combines with J gene TRBJ2-6; 8 bases map to TRBD1. The CDR3 has 16 residues. The germline CDR1 and CDR2 sequences are ENHRY and SYGVKD. V shed 4 bases and J 2 bases; nucleotides not matched to a gene: 4. This chain's CDR3 is CAISVGRGPGANVLTF. CDR3 sequence (DNA): TGTGCCATCAGTGTCGGCAGGGGGCCTGGGGCCAACGTCCTGACTTTC.

This clone was seen ten or more times. The chain is built from TRBV30 and TRBJ1-2, with no clear D. Germline V lookup: CDR1 GTSNPN, CDR2 SVGIG (reference sequence). The CDR3 contains 13 residues. The V end lost 8 bases, the J end lost 0 bases, and 13 bases lay between the germline ends. The CDR3 coding sequence is TGTGCCCGAAAGGGCGGAGCTAACTATGGCTACACCTTC. Residues: CARKGGANYGYTF.

V gene TRBV19 combines with J gene TRBJ1-4, with 9 nucleotides matching TRBD1. The CDR3 covers 16 residues. In germline, CDR1 is LNHDA, CDR2 SQIVND (reference sequence). Losses at the gene ends were 3 bases for V and 7 bases for J; bases not matched to a gene: 9. The CDR3 is CASSMGQGLRAEKLFF. As DNA, the CDR3 is TGTGCCAGTAGTATGGGACAGGGACTACGGGCTGAAAAACTGTTTTTT.

The chain carries TRBV4-1 and TRBJ2-1; perhaps TRBD2 as D (6 bases). The germline gives CDR1 MGHRA, CDR2 YSYEKL. CDR3 length: 15 residues. V shed 2 bases and J shed 3 bases, with 11 bases lying between them. The CDR3 coding sequence is TGCGCCAGCAGCCAATGGGGACTTCTCTACAATGAGCAGTTCTTC. Translation: CASSQWGLLYNEQFF.

The genes are TRBV28 and TRBJ1-2; D may be TRBD1 (6 bases). Germline V gene sequence: CDR1 MDHEN, CDR2 SYDVKM. The CDR3 is 15 residues long. V lost 5 bases, J lost 8 bases, and 21 bases lay in between. The CDR3 protein is CASSPGTGGLWGYTF. The CDR3 region has the DNA TGTGCCAGCAGTCCCGGGACCGGGGGCCTATGGGGCTACACCTTC.

The chain couples TRBV28 to TRBJ2-7; D is perhaps TRBD1 (5 bases). Trimming removed 3 bases from V and 3 bases from J, with 9 bases in between. The germline CDR1 and CDR2 sequences are MDHEN and SYDVKM. The CDR3 extends over 13 amino acids. The CDR3 sequence is CASSFRQGYEQYF. DNA of the CDR3: TGTGCCAGCAGTTTCCGGCAGGGCTACGAGCAGTACTTC.